This passage covers 13 T cell receptor beta chains from one sample sequenced in a study of early T cells in non-severe SARS-CoV-2 infection. TCRdb re-called the 5' RACE reads with MiXCR, one entry per CDR3 protein. Of about 49,000 distinct CDR3 sequences listed, approximately 4.1% are singletons. Sequenced input: whole blood. The receptors here all came from an adult who was a healthcare worker with PCR-confirmed SARS-CoV-2 infection or an uninfected control (not recorded which).

This clonotype was counted ten times or more. The chain carries TRBV6-6 and TRBJ2-7, with TRBD1 matching 7 bases. CDR1 is MNHNY, CDR2 SVGAGI, per germline (reference sequence). The CDR3 runs to 15 residues. J gave up 2 bases and V 4 bases, and 8 bases lay outside the gene matches. In DNA, the CDR3 is TGTGCCAGCAGTTCGCCCACCGGGACAGCCTACGAGCAGTACTTC. Translated, it gives CASSSPTGTAYEQYF.

The CDR3 spells CASSSTVRDRAMGNEQFF. In DNA form, the CDR3 reads TGTGCCAGCAGCTCAACCGTCCGGGACAGGGCCATGGGCAATGAGCAGTTCTTC. The chain links TRBV7-8 to TRBJ2-1; 9 bases fit TRBD1. CDR1 and CDR2 (germline): SGHVS, FQNEAQ. The junction had 16 bases not matched to a gene; V was cut back by 4 bases and J by 6 bases. The CDR3 loop spans 18 amino acids.

This clonotype was detected ten times or more. The chain has TRBV4-3 and TRBJ1-5; D gene uncertain. Germline CDR1 reads LGHNA; CDR2 reads YSLEER. This CDR3 has 13 residues. V lost 0 bases to trimming and J lost 5 bases, with 5 bases between them. The CDR3 sequence is CASSQDRYQPQHF. The CDR3 region has the DNA TGCGCCAGCAGCCAAGACCGGTATCAGCCCCAGCATTTT.

This clonotype was counted ten times or more. The rearrangement uses TRBV12-3 or TRBV12-4 and TRBJ2-1, with D perhaps assigned TRBD1 or TRBD2 (5 bases each). Trimming took 5 bases from V and 8 from J, leaving 19 bases between them. The CDR3 contains 15 residues. In DNA, the CDR3 is TGTGCCAGCAGTCCGTACCGGGGCAGTGGGGATGAGCAGTTCTTC. Translation: CASSPYRGSGDEQFF.

J is TRBJ2-2 and V is TRBV6-6; no clear D gene. This CDR3 is built from 15 residues. Deletions cut 3 bases from V and 1 base from J, with 9 bases between. CDR1 and CDR2 from the germline V gene are MNHNY and SVGAGI (reference sequence). The CDR3 sequence is CASSYSRENTGELFF. The DNA of the CDR3 is TGTGCCAGCAGTTATTCTAGGGAGAACACCGGGGAGCTGTTTTTT.

In its sample, this clonotype was seen many times. V and J are TRBV20-1 and TRBJ2-7; D is ambiguous. Trimming took off 1 base at V and 6 bases at J, with 13 bases between the two ends. Germline loops: CDR1 DFQATT, CDR2 SNEGSKA (reference sequence). The length of the CDR3 is 13 residues. The CDR3 DNA reads as TGCAGTGCTAGAGCGGTCCTCTCTGGCGAGCAGTACTTC. It codes for CSARAVLSGEQYF.

V is TRBV10-3 and J is TRBJ2-3, with D hard to call. Germline V gene data show CDR1 as ENHRY and CDR2 as SYGVKD. The CDR3 length is 13 residues. Trimming stripped 7 bases from V and 2 bases from J, with 10 bases between. CDR3 in amino acids: CAINPVATDTQYF. CDR3 nucleotide sequence: TGTGCCATCAACCCTGTCGCCACAGATACGCAGTATTTT.

This clonotype came up many times. The rearrangement uses TRBV27 and TRBJ1-2, with unresolved D. V was clipped by 5 bases and J by 12 bases, with 22 bases between them. Germline V lookup: CDR1 MNHEY, CDR2 SMNVEV (reference sequence). The CDR3 has 14 residues. The CDR3 is CASSLNRQTPRNTF. CDR3 in DNA: TGTGCCAGCAGTCTCAACCGACAAACACCTCGGAACACCTTC.

In this sample, this clonotype turned up a few times. This chain links TRBV18 with TRBJ2-6; D might be TRBD1 (5 bases). Germline lookup yields CDR1 KGHSH and CDR2 LQKENI. This CDR3 has 18 residues. Trimming removed 3 bases from V and 1 base from J, with 16 bases in between. CDR3 sequence: CASSPQVRAASGANVLTF. The CDR3 DNA sequence: TGTGCCAGCTCACCTCAAGTCAGGGCAGCTTCTGGGGCCAACGTCCTGACTTTC.

The sample holds many counts of this clonotype. The chain links TRBV7-9 to TRBJ2-1, with D uncertain. CDR1 SEHNR and CDR2 FQNEAQ come from the germline V gene (reference sequence). This CDR3 is built from 11 residues. Trimming stripped 3 bases from V and 4 bases from J, with 1 base between. DNA of the CDR3: TGTGCCAGCAGCTTTTACAATGAGCAGTTCTTC. The encoded protein is CASSFYNEQFF.

This clonotype has at least ten counts. V and J are TRBV20-1 and TRBJ2-7; TRBD2 matches 10 bases. The germline V gene encodes CDR1 DFQATT and CDR2 SNEGSKA (reference sequence). The V gene end was trimmed by 2 bases and the J gene end by 5 bases; junction bases not matched to a gene: 6. The CDR3 spans 14 residues. The CDR3 DNA reads TGCAGTGCTAGAAAGCGGGAGGGCGTCAACGAGCAGTACTTC. Translating gives CSARKREGVNEQYF.

The sample holds many counts of this clonotype. The chain joins TRBV6-1 to TRBJ2-6; D remains unclear. V was clipped by 7 bases and J by 0 bases, with 7 bases between them. CDR3 length: 14 residues. Germline V gene sequence: CDR1 MNHNS, CDR2 SASEGT. The CDR3 here is CASTTTSGANVLTF. The CDR3 nucleotides read TGTGCCAGCACCACCACCTCTGGGGCCAACGTCCTGACTTTC.

This clonotype has at least ten counts. V usage is TRBV10-3 and J usage is TRBJ2-1, with TRBD2 matching over 9 bases. Germline loops: CDR1 ENHRY, CDR2 SYGVKD. The CDR3 contains 17 residues. V lost 0 bases, J lost 5 bases, and 8 bases stayed unmatched. This CDR3 reads CAISESTGGRGNNEQFF. The CDR3 bases are TGTGCCATCAGTGAGTCGACTGGCGGGAGGGGAAACAATGAGCAGTTCTTC.